This TCR beta chain is drawn from a study of T cell responses to AZD1222 COVID-19 vaccine. The study's findings and limits: Nearly half of the spike-specific TCRs reportedly recognize variant regions that carry no mutations. Possibly, clonal diversity was underestimated; donors were largely white British and included more females. After two AZD1222 doses, spike-specific TCR breadth and depth rose versus day 0.

As for this clone: Its antigen is unknown.

Sequencing was performed with immunoSEQ multiplex PCR; in TCRdb, only in-frame clones are kept and a portion is missing. The repertoire holds hundreds of thousands of clones, with just over 90% as singletons. V was cut by 1 base and J by 9 bases, with 14 bases left in between. Germline V CDR1 and CDR2: SGHDT, YYEEEE. The CDR3 length is 15 residues. The sample here was peripheral blood, taken on day 0 of MenACWY control vaccination. The chain uses TRBV5-6 and TRBJ1-6, with D possibly being TRBD1 (5 bases). This sequence originates from an adult in good health. CDR3 sequence: CASSLFPGSVSPLHF. The DNA for the CDR3 is TGTGCCAGCAGCTTGTTTCCAGGGTCGGTTTCACCCCTCCACTTT. Looking up the rest from reference TRBV5-6 and TRBJ1-6 gives the full variable domain: DAGVTQSPTHLIKTRGQQVTLRCSPKSGHDTVSWYQQALGQGPQFIFQYYEEEERQRGNFPDRFSGHQFPNYSSELNVNALLLGDSALYLCASSLFPGSVSPLHFGNGTRLTVT.